A single sample gave rise to the 5 T cell receptor beta chains below, sequenced in a study of identical twins. Each CDR3 protein gets one entry after TCRdb re-called the 5' RACE reads with MiXCR. The table has 300,000 to 400,000 distinct CDR3 sequences, about 12% seen once. This sample was shared with a second study, whose subject was yellow fever vaccine responses in identical twins.

Sequenced sample: CD8+ T cells sorted from blood. The receptors here all came from a woman between 18 and 30 years old in good health.

This clonotype appeared many times. The J gene is TRBJ2-5, the V gene TRBV11-2, with D hard to call. The length of the CDR3 is 13 residues. From germline, CDR1 is SGHAT and CDR2 FQNNGV. The V end was cut by 0 bases, the J end by 4 bases, with 6 bases between. CDR3 region: CASSLEWGETQYF. CDR3 bases: TGTGCCAGCAGCTTAGAATGGGGAGAGACCCAGTACTTC.

The chain links TRBV5-6 to TRBJ2-1; D is perhaps TRBD1 (6 bases). The V gene's germline CDR1 is SGHDT and CDR2 YYEEEE. Trimming removed 4 bases from V and 3 bases from J, with 14 bases in between. This CDR3 has 15 residues. The CDR3 sequence: CASSPDSGDYNEQFF. The CDR3 bases are TGTGCCAGCAGCCCGGACAGTGGGGACTACAATGAGCAGTTCTTC.

J is TRBJ2-5 and V is TRBV15; the D gene could be TRBD1 or TRBD2 (5 bases each). Germline V lookup: CDR1 LNHNV, CDR2 YYDKDF (reference sequence). Trimming took off 7 bases at V and 5 bases at J, with 14 bases between the two ends. This CDR3 has 13 residues. Here the CDR3 DNA reads TGTGCCACCAACCGGGACGCAGGGGAGACCCAGTACTTC. Translation gives CATNRDAGETQYF.

A few counts support this clonotype. CDR3 in amino acids: CASSLAPALYGYTF. The CDR3 coding sequence is TGTGCCAGCAGCTTAGCCCCGGCGTTATATGGCTACACCTTC. This sequence joins TRBV7-9 and TRBJ1-2; D unclear. V gave up 0 bases and J gave up 5 bases, with 10 bases separating them. Germline V gene data show CDR1 as SEHNR and CDR2 as FQNEAQ (reference sequence). This CDR3 region has 14 residues.

The chain has TRBV9 and TRBJ2-7; 13 positions match TRBD2. J gave up 6 bases and V 3 bases, and 3 bases lay outside the gene matches. The CDR3 is made up of 14 amino acids. Germline-derived CDR1 and CDR2 are SGDLS and YYNGEE. The DNA for the CDR3 is TGTGCCAGCAGCGGGACTAGCGGGAGTCTCGAGCAGTACTTC. Its translation: CASSGTSGSLEQYF.